This T cell receptor beta chain was identified during a study of blood T cells in healthy people across ages. Losses at the gene ends were 8 bases for V and 5 bases for J; bases not matched to a gene: 10. Per the germline V gene, CDR1 is SNHLY and CDR2 is FYNNEI. The CDR3 runs 15 residues. Combining a sample-barcoded 5' primer with a J-beta primer mix, a second PCR ran for roughly 7 to 12 cycles. MiXCR, run by TCRdb on the 5' RACE reads, gives a single entry per CDR3 protein. The data hold about 930,000 distinct CDR3 sequences, with about 29% observed a single time. The sample also formed part of further work on T cells of mothers and their children.

Sequencing was carried out using blood. This sequence originates from a woman in her forties in good health. The rearrangement links TRBV2 to TRBJ2-7, with 12 bases fitting TRBD1. DNA for the CDR3: TGTGCCAGCCTCCGAGGGACAGGGGGCTTACACGAGCAGTACTTC. It translates to CASLRGTGGLHEQYF. The entire variable domain, with the rest obtained from reference TRBV2 and TRBJ2-7, is as follows: EPEVTQTPSHQVTQMGQEVILRCVPISNHLYFYWYRQILGQKVEFLVSFYNNEISEKSEIFDDQFSVERPDGSNFTLKIRSTKLEDSAMYFCASLRGTGGLHEQYFGPGTRLTVT.